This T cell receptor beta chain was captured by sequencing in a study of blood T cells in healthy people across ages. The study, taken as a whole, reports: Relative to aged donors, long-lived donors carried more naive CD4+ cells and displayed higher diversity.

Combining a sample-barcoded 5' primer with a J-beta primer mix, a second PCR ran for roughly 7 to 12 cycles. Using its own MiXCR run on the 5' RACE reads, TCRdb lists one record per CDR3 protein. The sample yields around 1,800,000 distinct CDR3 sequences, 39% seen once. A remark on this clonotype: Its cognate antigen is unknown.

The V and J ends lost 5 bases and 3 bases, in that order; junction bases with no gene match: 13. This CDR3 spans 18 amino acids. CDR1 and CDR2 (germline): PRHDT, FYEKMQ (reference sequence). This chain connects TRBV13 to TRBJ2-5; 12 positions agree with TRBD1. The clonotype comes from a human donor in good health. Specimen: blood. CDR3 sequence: CASSRDLGQGASEETQYF. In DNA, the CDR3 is TGTGCCAGCAGCCGAGATTTGGGACAGGGGGCGTCCGAAGAGACCCAGTACTTC. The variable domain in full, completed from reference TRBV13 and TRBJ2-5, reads AAGVIQSPRHLIKEKRETATLKCYPIPRHDTVYWYQQGPGQDPQFLISFYEKMQSDKGSIPDRFSAQQFSDYHSELNMSSLELGDSALYFCASSRDLGQGASEETQYFGPGTRLLVL.